The present T cell receptor beta chain was sequenced within a study of vaccination and CD4 T cells after COVID-19 (dated by TCRdb to 2022 to 2024). General notes on the study: SARS-CoV-2 positivity had been established in the convalescent patients by nasal swab PCR, and mild disease was recorded in under ten of these patients and severe disease in one. In over 8 COVID-19 convalescent patients and a handful of infection-naive healthy vaccine recipients, the spike-specific CD4+ TCR repertoire before mRNA vaccination was compared with the repertoire after mRNA vaccination. Participants received two doses of either the Pfizer-BioNTech BNT162b2 vaccine (n=8) or the Moderna mRNA-1273 vaccine (n=2). Post-vaccine blood samples were taken a median of 72 days after the second vaccine dose, with a range of 14 to 241 days. The cultures were stimulated with overlapping spike peptide pools from SARS-CoV-2 and from the common cold coronaviruses HCoV-NL63, HCoV-OC43 and HCoV-229E. The convalescent cohort included six males and four females, with two Hispanic individuals, seven Caucasians, two Asians and one multiracial person. Post-COVID blood samples were collected from convalescent patients a median of approximately 93 days after diagnosis, with a range of about 35 to 161 days. In control cultures, a CEFX viral epitope pool was used as positive control, an HIV-1 Nef peptide pool was used as negative control, or no peptide was added.

The method was PCR. DNA from cultured CD4+ T cells underwent TCR sequencing with the Oncomine TCR Beta short-read assay at the Johns Hopkins FTIC core. The QIAamp micro DNA kit was used to extract genomic DNA from the cultured CD4+ T cells. Oncomine TCR Beta libraries made from cultured CD4+ T cells were pooled using unique dual indexes and sequenced on an Illumina iSeq 100. The study's processing was this. Non-productive sequences were removed, and CDR3s not starting with C, not ending with F or W, or shorter than 7 amino acids were discarded. The MANAFEST web application identified antigen-specific clonotypes by comparing peptide-stimulated wells against reference wells and other culture wells. To be called positive, a clone needed an FDR below 0.05, an odds ratio above 5, and a productive frequency above 0.1% in at least two of three replicate wells. Clonotypes that were significantly expanded in both SARS-CoV-2 spike wells and at least one common cold coronavirus spike condition were defined as cross-reactive. CDR3 homology was assessed with Levenshtein distances (stringdist) and unrooted phylogenetic trees (ape) in R version 3.6.1. Starting from the raw public reads, TCRdb applied fastp trimming at Q25, assembled clones with MiXCR and retained in-frame beta chains. Each CDR3 protein gets just one entry, which takes the most common genes and DNA from the rows behind it. What appears here as the V and J calls and clone size reflects TCRdb's work, not the paper's. A total of over 10,000 distinct CDR3 sequences appear in this sample, less than 70% of them only once. Jointly, the top ten make up 11% of the sample.

The treatment or condition label, read with the paper, signifies: roughly 11-day PBMC culture with coronavirus spike peptide pools or control peptides (ViraFEST assay). The ViraFEST assay was used in the study, in which antigen-specific T cells were expanded with peptide pools and expanded clonotypes were subsequently identified by TCR sequencing. The convalescent patients' positive SARS-CoV-2 PCR tests were from March to December 2020, which was before the Alpha, Beta and Delta variants emerged in the United States. Each well held millions of PBMCs cultured with roughly 10 ug/ml peptide pools in IMDM containing approximately 5% human AB serum and approximately 10 IU/ml IL-2. Half of the culture medium was replaced with fresh IL-2-containing medium on days 3 and 7. CD4+ T cells were isolated after 10 days of culture through negative selection using the EasySep CD4+ T cell isolation kit. Ficoll-Paque Plus gradient centrifugation was used to isolate PBMCs from whole blood, and the isolated PBMCs were then either used fresh or cryopreserved at -140C. Triplicate wells were generally used for each culture condition.

Broad study findings and their caveats: Among the post-vaccine SARS-CoV-2-reactive clones in convalescent patients, a median about 89% showed up only after vaccination, which suggests vaccine-specific priming. Relatively few convalescent patients were included in the study, and early timepoints after natural infection were not analyzed. Nearly all vaccine-specific clones in convalescent patients (304 of 307) were mono-reactive for SARS-CoV-2 spike rather than cross-reactive with common cold coronaviruses. Although the median number of SARS-CoV-2-reactive clonotypes went up from around 20 after infection to 30 to 45 after vaccination, the increase was not significant.

From its cysteine to its phenylalanine, the CDR3 spans 13 amino acids. The sequence is cut down to CDR3 DNA, 39 bases in frame from base 1. CDR1 and CDR2 are read off the germline V gene as ENHRY and SYGVKD. V sheds 9 bases and J sheds 8 bases, leaving 19 bases between their ends. With respect to this clonotype: The target of this receptor is not known. It has no much larger one-base neighbor in the sample; base qualities were not kept.

The rearrangement combines TRBV10-3 with TRBJ1-1; the D gene cannot be resolved reliably. Input material: CD4+ T cells from blood, cultured in vitro. This sequence originates from a human donor who had recovered from COVID-19. Read as DNA, the sequence is TGTGCCATGAGGCCCCCAGGCGTAGCCGAAGCTTTCTTT. It encodes CAMRPPGVAEAFF.